This T cell receptor beta chain comes out of a study of blood T cell repertoires in COVID-19. Methods used by the authors: Nucleated cell counts were estimated from reference gene primer amplification. Measured with immunoSEQ multiplex PCR; TCRdb has only the in-frame clones, and not every one. The DNA was the basis for D and trimming; V, J and clone size are from that table. Of roughly 73,000 clones detected, around 90% appear once; the ten largest clones hold roughly 1.4%. J lost 3 bases, V lost 6 bases, and 2 bases had no gene match. The CDR3 loop spans 13 amino acids. Looked up from germline, CDR1 is MNHEY and CDR2 is SVGAGI.

The rearrangement links TRBV6-5 to TRBJ2-7; TRBD1 matches 10 bases. The source of this sequence is a human donor in a cohort sampled during active COVID-19. Input material: peripheral blood. CDR3 loop: CASRRTGGYEQYF. For the CDR3, the DNA is TGTGCCAGCAGGAGGACAGGGGGCTACGAGCAGTACTTC.